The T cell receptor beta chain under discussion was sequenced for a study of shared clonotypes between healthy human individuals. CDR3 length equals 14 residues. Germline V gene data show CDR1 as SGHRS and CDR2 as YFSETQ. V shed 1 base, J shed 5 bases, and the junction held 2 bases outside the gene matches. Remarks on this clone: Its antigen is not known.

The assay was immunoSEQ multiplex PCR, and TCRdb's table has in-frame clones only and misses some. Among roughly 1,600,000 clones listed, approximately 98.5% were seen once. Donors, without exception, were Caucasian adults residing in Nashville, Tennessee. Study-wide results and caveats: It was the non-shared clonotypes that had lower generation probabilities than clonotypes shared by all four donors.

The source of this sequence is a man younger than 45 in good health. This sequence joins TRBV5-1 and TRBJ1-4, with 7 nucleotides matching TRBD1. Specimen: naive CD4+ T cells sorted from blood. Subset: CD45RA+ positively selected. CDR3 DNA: TGCGCCAGCAGCTTGTTGGGACAGAATGAAAAACTGTTTTTT. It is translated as CASSLLGQNEKLFF.